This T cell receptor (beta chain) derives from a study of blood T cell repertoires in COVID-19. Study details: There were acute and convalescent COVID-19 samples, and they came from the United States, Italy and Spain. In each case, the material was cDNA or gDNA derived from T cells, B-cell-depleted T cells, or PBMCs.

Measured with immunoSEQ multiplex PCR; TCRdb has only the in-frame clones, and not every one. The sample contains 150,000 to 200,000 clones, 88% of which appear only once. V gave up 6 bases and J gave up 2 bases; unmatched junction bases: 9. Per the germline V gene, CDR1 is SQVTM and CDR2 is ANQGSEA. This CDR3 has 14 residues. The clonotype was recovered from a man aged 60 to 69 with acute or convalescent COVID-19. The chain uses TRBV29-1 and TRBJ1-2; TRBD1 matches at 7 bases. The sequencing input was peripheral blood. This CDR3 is CSVLDRAGNYGYTF. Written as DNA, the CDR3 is TGCAGCGTCTTAGACAGGGCAGGGAACTATGGCTACACCTTC. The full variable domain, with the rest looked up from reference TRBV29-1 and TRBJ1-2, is SAVISQKPSRDICQRGTSLTIQCQVDSQVTMMFWYRQQPGQSLTLIATANQGSEATYESGFVIDKFPISRPNLTFSTLTVSNMSPEDSSIYLCSVLDRAGNYGYTFGSGTRLTVV.